The 31 T cell receptor beta chains below come from one sample, sequenced in a study of T cells in localized non-small cell lung cancer. This table comes from immunoSEQ multiplex PCR, and its TCRdb copy is limited to in-frame clones, with some not included. This sample yields 20,000 to 30,000 clones, of which around 88% are seen a single time; approximately 6.3% belongs to the top ten. Specimen: peripheral blood, collected before any cancer treatment. These receptors all come from a male donor aged 60 or over with stage II squamous cell lung carcinoma.

CDR3 sequence reads: CASSESVRGTDTQYF. The DNA of the CDR3 is TGCGCCAGCAGTGAGTCGGTCCGGGGCACAGATACGCAGTATTTT. The chain couples TRBV10-1 to TRBJ2-3; D unclear. V lost 0 bases and J lost 1, with 8 bases in between. CDR3 length: 15 amino acids. CDR1 WNHNN and CDR2 SYGVQD come from the germline V gene (reference sequence).

This chain connects TRBV7-2 to TRBJ2-1, with TRBD1 as a possible D gene (6 bases). The germline V gene has CDR1 SGHTA and CDR2 FQGNSA. The CDR3 has 14 residues. V was clipped by 7 bases and J by 14 bases, with 24 bases between them. The DNA for the CDR3 is TGTGCCAGCAACGAGGACAGTTTCGAAGGGGTGGAGTTCTTC. Translation: CASNEDSFEGVEFF. The variable domain in full, completed from reference TRBV7-2 and TRBJ2-1, reads GAGVSQSPSNKVTEKGKDVELRCDPISGHTALYWYRQSLGQGLEFLIYFQGNSAPDKSGLPSDRFSAERTGGSVSTLTIQRTQQEDSAVYLCASNEDSFEGVEFFGPGTRLTVL.

The CDR3 coding sequence is TGTGCCACCAGCAGAGAACAGGGAAACGCTGAAAAACTGTTTTTT. As protein: CATSREQGNAEKLFF. V and J are TRBV15 and TRBJ1-4; D possibly corresponds to TRBD1 (6 bases). The V end was cut by 0 bases, the J end by 7 bases, with 12 bases between. Germline-derived CDR1 and CDR2 are LNHNV and YYDKDF (reference sequence). This CDR3 spans 15 amino acids.

This clone has just a few counts. The chain links TRBV19 to TRBJ1-2; a weak D match, TRBD1 (6 bases). The germline V gene encodes CDR1 LNHDA and CDR2 SQIVND (reference sequence). The germline V and J ends were trimmed by 3 bases and 7 bases, with 12 bases remaining between them. This CDR3 comprises 13 residues. The CDR3 loop reads CASSIVPTGGYTF. CDR3 DNA sequence: TGTGCCAGTAGTATCGTCCCGACAGGTGGCTACACCTTC.

The gene calls are TRBV18 and TRBJ1-1; tentative D call: TRBD1 (6 bases). Germline assignment: CDR1 KGHSH and CDR2 LQKENI. Deletions cut 2 bases from V and 5 bases from J, with 21 bases between. CDR3 length: 17 residues. This CDR3 is CASSPGGIDPRGTEAFF. CDR3 in DNA: TGTGCCAGCTCACCAGGGGGCATAGACCCTCGGGGTACTGAAGCTTTCTTT.

The chain employs TRBV2 and TRBJ1-5; D might be TRBD1 (6 bases). Trimming removed 4 bases at V and 6 bases at J, with 16 bases between. Germline CDR1 SNHLY, CDR2 FYNNEI. This CDR3 contains 15 residues. Here the CDR3 DNA reads TGTGCCAGCAGTGCCCAAGCTCAGGGGTTTCAGCCCCAGCATTTT. Protein: CASSAQAQGFQPQHF. Filled out from reference TRBV2 and TRBJ1-5, the complete variable domain reads EPEVTQTPSHQVTQMGQEVILRCVPISNHLYFYWYRQILGQKVEFLVSFYNNEISEKSEIFDDQFSVERPDGSNFTLKIRSTKLEDSAMYFCASSAQAQGFQPQHFGDGTRLSIL.

The chain carries TRBV7-2 and TRBJ2-2, with 8 bases lining up with TRBD1. The length of the CDR3 is 17 residues. Germline loops: CDR1 SGHTA, CDR2 FQGNSA. After removal of 5 bases from V and 1 base from J, the junction contained 9 bases not matched to a gene. CDR3 coding DNA: TGTGCCAGCAGCCTAAGAGCACAGGGGGTGAACACCGGGGAGCTGTTTTTT. This codes for CASSLRAQGVNTGELFF.

V usage is TRBV6-4 and J usage is TRBJ1-1; the D is unclear. The V end lost 3 bases, the J end lost 0 bases, and 5 bases lay between the germline ends. Germline loops: CDR1 MRHNA, CDR2 SNTAGT. The CDR3 runs 13 residues. The chain's CDR3 is CASSDQVNTEAFF. CDR3 in DNA: TGTGCCAGCAGTGATCAGGTGAACACTGAAGCTTTCTTT.

The gene calls are TRBV14 and TRBJ2-7; TRBD2 matches at 8 bases. V lost 1 base and J lost 6; bases outside the gene matches: 5. This CDR3 is 14 amino acids long. Per germline, CDR1 SGHDN and CDR2 FVKESK. The CDR3 region has the DNA TGTGCCAGCAGCCAAGCCCGCGGGGGGACCGAGCAGTACTTC. As protein: CASSQARGGTEQYF.

The CDR3 nucleotides are TGCGCCAGCAGCCAAGCGCCGGGGGGATCTGAAGCTTTCTTT. Its protein is CASSQAPGGSEAFF. The chain carries TRBV4-1 and TRBJ1-1; the D gene is possibly TRBD1 (5 bases). With 1 base removed from V and 6 bases from J, the gap between germline ends came to 12 bases. The germline V gene has CDR1 MGHRA and CDR2 YSYEKL. CDR3 length: 14 residues.

The chain is built from TRBV5-1 and TRBJ1-5; TRBD1 matches 9 bases. The CDR3 is 14 residues long. V lost 3 bases to trimming and J lost 7 bases; unmatched junction nucleotides: 5. The germline V gene has CDR1 SGHRS and CDR2 YFSETQ. The CDR3 here is CASSWGQGGQPQHF. The CDR3 bases are TGCGCCAGCAGCTGGGGACAGGGCGGCCAGCCCCAGCATTTT.

This rearrangement joins TRBV9 to TRBJ2-5; TRBD2 aligns across 8 bases. Germline CDR1 and CDR2: SGDLS and YYNGEE. V lost 1 base, J lost 1 base, and 0 bases stayed unmatched. The length of the CDR3 is 14 residues. As DNA, the CDR3 is TGTGCCAGCAGCGTACGGGGGGGCCAAGAGACCCAGTACTTC. Its translation: CASSVRGGQETQYF.

The V and J genes are TRBV7-6 and TRBJ1-1; D might be TRBD1 (5 bases). This CDR3 comprises 17 residues. Germline assignment: CDR1 SGHVS and CDR2 FNYEAQ. Trimming took off 1 base at V and 2 bases at J, with 17 bases between the two ends. CDR3 bases: TGTGCCAGCAGCTTAGAATTGGTTCGGGGGACCAACACTGAAGCTTTCTTT. It specifies CASSLELVRGTNTEAFF.

The chain uses TRBV19 and TRBJ2-1; 7 bases fit TRBD1. The V gene end was trimmed by 1 base and the J gene end by 3 bases; junction bases not matched to a gene: 3. The V gene's germline CDR1 is LNHDA and CDR2 SQIVND (reference sequence). CDR3 length equals 15 residues. CDR3 region: CASSIGGQSYNEQFF. CDR3 nucleotide sequence: TGTGCCAGTAGTATAGGGGGACAGAGCTACAATGAGCAGTTCTTC. Combining the CDR3 with reference TRBV19 and TRBJ2-1 gives the whole variable domain DGGITQSPKYLFRKEGQNVTLSCEQNLNHDAMYWYRQDPGQGLRLIYYSQIVNDFQKGDIAEGYSVSREKKESFPLTVTSAQKNPTAFYLCASSIGGQSYNEQFFGPGTRLTVL.

The chain combines TRBV5-1 with TRBJ1-2; no clear D. This CDR3 is 16 amino acids long. V gave up 0 bases and J gave up 2 bases, with 14 bases separating them. From germline, CDR1 is SGHRS and CDR2 YFSETQ. CDR3 region: CASSLGVGSGNYGYTF. The CDR3 DNA sequence: TGCGCCAGCAGCTTGGGGGTAGGTTCGGGAAACTATGGCTACACCTTC.

J is TRBJ1-6 and V is TRBV4-3; D is unresolved. V dropped 0 bases and J dropped 7 bases, with 4 bases sitting between them. From germline, CDR1 is LGHNA and CDR2 YSLEER. This CDR3 is 13 amino acids long. The CDR3 coding sequence is TGCGCCAGCAGCCAAGAGTTGAATTCACCCCTCCACTTT. This gives the protein CASSQELNSPLHF.

The genes are TRBV6-5 and TRBJ2-7; D gene ambiguous. CDR3 length equals 16 residues. V was pared by 0 bases and J by 3 bases, with 15 bases between. In germline, CDR1 is MNHEY, CDR2 SVGAGI. CDR3 residues: CASSYSWDPKNYEQYF. CDR3 DNA: TGTGCCAGCAGTTACTCCTGGGATCCCAAAAACTACGAGCAGTACTTC.

CDR3: CASSTPGGLGTFDQPQHF. The CDR3 DNA reads TGTGCCAGCAGTACCCCTGGGGGCCTAGGGACGTTTGATCAGCCCCAGCATTTT. This rearrangement joins TRBV2 to TRBJ1-5; the D gene is possibly TRBD1 (6 bases). The CDR3 extends over 18 amino acids. The germline V gene encodes CDR1 SNHLY and CDR2 FYNNEI. V was shortened by 5 bases and J by 5 bases, with 25 bases between the two germline ends. Looking up the rest from reference TRBV2 and TRBJ1-5 gives the full variable domain: EPEVTQTPSHQVTQMGQEVILRCVPISNHLYFYWYRQILGQKVEFLVSFYNNEISEKSEIFDDQFSVERPDGSNFTLKIRSTKLEDSAMYFCASSTPGGLGTFDQPQHFGDGTRLSIL.

V usage is TRBV28 and J usage is TRBJ1-2; D not certain. V lost 2 bases, J lost 8 bases, and 15 bases lay in between. Germline V gene lookup returns CDR1 MDHEN and CDR2 SYDVKM. This CDR3 is built from 14 residues. CDR3 nucleotide sequence: TGTGCCAGCAGTTTAGGTTCGGGCCGTCGGGGCTACACCTTC. It encodes CASSLGSGRRGYTF.

The V and J genes are TRBV18 and TRBJ1-5, with D unresolved. This CDR3 comprises 15 residues. V lost 5 bases and J lost 1, with 12 bases in between. The germline gives CDR1 KGHSH, CDR2 LQKENI. CDR3 nucleotides: TGTGCCAGCTCAGCCTCACAGATAAGCAATCAGCCCCAGCATTTT. This translates into CASSASQISNQPQHF.

This clone was detected only a few times. The gene calls are TRBV28 and TRBJ1-5; D not resolved. The V gene lost 2 bases and the J gene lost 3 bases, with 11 bases spanning the gap. This CDR3 comprises 15 residues. Germline assignment: CDR1 MDHEN and CDR2 SYDVKM. Here the CDR3 DNA reads TGTGCCAGCAGTTTAGGCCAGCGCGTCAATCAGCCCCAGCATTTT. It codes for CASSLGQRVNQPQHF.

The V gene is TRBV27, the J gene TRBJ2-2, with D tentatively TRBD1 (6 bases). Trimming took off 8 bases at V and 3 bases at J, with 22 bases between the two ends. CDR1 MNHEY and CDR2 SMNVEV come from the germline V gene (reference sequence). This CDR3 is 17 amino acids long. The CDR3, as DNA: TGTGCCAGCGGGGCTCTCGTAACAGGGAGACACACCGGGGAGCTGTTTTTT. It yields the protein CASGALVTGRHTGELFF.

The chain joins TRBV4-2 to TRBJ2-6, with D perhaps matching TRBD1 (5 bases). Trimming left V 3 bases short and J 2 bases short, with 14 bases between. Germline V CDR1 and CDR2: LGHNA, YNFKEQ. The CDR3 runs to 17 residues. The CDR3 DNA reads as TGTGCCAGCAGCCACGACTCTGGGGCGACTGGGGCCAACGTCCTGACTTTC. It codes for CASSHDSGATGANVLTF.

The rearrangement uses TRBV4-3 and TRBJ2-1; the match to TRBD2 covers 9 bases. The germline V gene encodes CDR1 LGHNA and CDR2 YSLEER. This CDR3 is built from 15 residues. J gave up 2 bases and V 5 bases, and 4 bases lay outside the gene matches. Here the CDR3 DNA reads TGCGCCAGCAGCTCCGGGACTAGCCCCTACAATGAGCAGTTCTTC. Its protein product is CASSSGTSPYNEQFF.

In nucleotides, the CDR3 is TGTGCCAGCAGCTTAGAGGTTGGGGGTGGCTACACCTTC. It encodes CASSLEVGGGYTF. This chain links TRBV7-2 with TRBJ1-2; the D gene is possibly TRBD1 (5 bases). Germline CDR1 and CDR2: SGHTA and FQGNSA. The CDR3 sequence is 13 residues long. Trimming took off 1 base at V and 7 bases at J, with 10 bases between the two ends.

The chain couples TRBV7-2 to TRBJ2-5, with unresolved D. This CDR3 region has 12 residues. The V gene's germline CDR1 is SGHTA and CDR2 FQGNSA. V lost 3 bases to trimming and J lost 4 bases, with 6 bases between them. The CDR3 nucleotides read TGTGCCAGCAGCTTGCGAGCAGAGACCCAGTACTTC. Translated: CASSLRAETQYF.

In this sample, this clone turned up a few times. The gene calls are TRBV28 and TRBJ1-5; no clear D gene. CDR1 MDHEN and CDR2 SYDVKM come from the germline V gene. V dropped 3 bases and J dropped 4 bases, with 1 base sitting between them. This CDR3 is built from 11 residues. This CDR3 is CASSFNQPQHF. As DNA, the CDR3 is TGTGCCAGCAGTTTTAATCAGCCCCAGCATTTT.

The rearrangement joins TRBV7-9 to TRBJ2-7; no firm D call. Deletions cut 3 bases from V and 0 bases from J, with 3 bases between. Germline V gene data show CDR1 as SEHNR and CDR2 as FQNEAQ (reference sequence). This CDR3 has 12 residues. The CDR3 is CASSLSSYEQYF. In DNA form, the CDR3 reads TGTGCCAGCAGCTTGAGCTCCTACGAGCAGTACTTC.

Here the CDR3 reads CASSPTSLAADTQYF. The CDR3 DNA sequence: TGTGCCAGCAGCCCTACTAGCCTGGCCGCAGATACGCAGTATTTT. The V call is TRBV7-3, the J call TRBJ2-3; TRBD2 is a possible D gene (6 bases). V shed 5 bases and J shed 4 bases, with 16 bases lying between them. This CDR3 is 15 amino acids long. Germline V CDR1 and CDR2: SGHTA, FQGTGA.

V and J are TRBV7-8 and TRBJ1-2, with TRBD1 matching 8 bases. The CDR3 has 16 amino acids. After removal of 2 bases from V and 3 bases from J, the junction contained 8 bases not matched to a gene. Germline assignment: CDR1 SGHVS and CDR2 FQNEAQ. CDR3 sequence (DNA): TGTGCCAGCAGCTTATCCGGGACAGGTCGAGACTATGGCTACACCTTC. It translates to CASSLSGTGRDYGYTF.

The chain links TRBV28 to TRBJ1-6, with 11 nucleotides matching TRBD1. The CDR3 runs to 14 residues. Germline trimming cut 9 bases from V and 9 bases from J; bases unmatched to any gene: 7. Germline assignment: CDR1 MDHEN and CDR2 SYDVKM. DNA for the CDR3: TGTGCCAGTCTTTTGGGGACAGGGGGTTCACCCCTCCACTTT. This gives the protein CASLLGTGGSPLHF.